The entry that follows covers one TCR beta chain sequence. The data were obtained in a study of blood T cell repertoires in COVID-19. Study information: The study drew acute and convalescent COVID-19 samples from the United States, Italy and Spain. The cDNA or gDNA used as material had been derived from T cells, B-cell-depleted T cells, or PBMCs.

The CDR3 has 16 residues. Germline V gene data show CDR1 as SGHAT and CDR2 as FQNNGV. Trimming pared 1 base from V and 8 bases from J, leaving 18 bases between. As handled by the study authors: Scientists estimated how many nucleated cells there were by amplifying reference gene primers. Repertoires were generated with immunoSEQ multiplex PCR, while TCRdb's copy carries only in-frame clones and drops some. V and J calls and clone size are as listed in that table; D and trimming were resolved from the DNA. This table has fewer than 650,000 clones, 85% to 90% appearing once. The chain recombines TRBV11-2 with TRBJ2-1; D ambiguous. This TCR came from a woman aged 45 to 65 with COVID-19, enrolled during active disease. Sample: peripheral blood. For the CDR3, the DNA is TGTGCCAGCAGCTTAGGGGCCCGCAGCCTTTGGGATGAGCAGTTCTTC. As protein: CASSLGARSLWDEQFF.